Listed here are 30 T cell receptor beta chains from one sample, sequenced in a study of T-cell memory formation after mild COVID-19. Via MiXCR, TCRdb re-called the 5' RACE reads, giving one row per CDR3 protein. The table shows roughly 100,000 distinct CDR3 sequences, with roughly an eighth occurring only once. The sequencing input was PBMCs or a T cell subset sorted from them (not recorded which). These receptors all come from an adult woman who had mild COVID-19 (a few samples of this study predate the infection). Cell type and time point are not known.

This clonotype turned up a few times. This CDR3 reads CASSEGSGANVLTF. CDR3 coding DNA: TGTGCCAGCAGTGAGGGGTCTGGGGCCAACGTCCTGACTTTC. The V call is TRBV6-1, the J call TRBJ2-6; no clear D. The CDR3 is 14 residues long. Germline CDR1 reads MNHNS; CDR2 reads SASEGT. V shed 3 bases and J shed 1 base, with 4 bases lying between them.

This clonotype was counted only a few times. The chain uses TRBV29-1 and TRBJ2-1; 8 bases are shared with TRBD1. The CDR3 extends over 14 amino acids. Germline assignment: CDR1 SQVTM and CDR2 ANQGSEA. J lost 6 bases, V lost 7 bases, and 11 bases had no gene match. The CDR3 nucleotides are TGCAGCGCCATCCCCAGGGGGCTGGGCAATGAGCAGTTCTTC. Its protein product is CSAIPRGLGNEQFF.

This clonotype was detected only a few times. This chain uses TRBV7-3 with TRBJ2-2; tentative D call: TRBD2 (5 bases). The V end was cut by 5 bases, the J end by 5 bases, with 18 bases between. CDR3 length equals 16 residues. CDR1 and CDR2 from the germline V gene are SGHTA and FQGTGA. CDR3 loop: CASSADYSIRTGELFF. Here the CDR3 DNA reads TGTGCCAGCAGCGCTGACTACTCCATACGGACCGGGGAGCTGTTTTTT. Using reference TRBV7-3 and TRBJ2-2 for the parts outside the CDR3, the full variable domain is GAGVSQTPSNKVTEKGKYVELRCDPISGHTALYWYRQSLGQGPEFLIYFQGTGAADDSGLPNDRFFAVRPEGSVSTLKIQRTERGDSAVYLCASSADYSIRTGELFFGEGSRLTVL.

The chain combines TRBV6-5 with TRBJ2-1; 9 nucleotides match TRBD1. The trim removed 0 bases at V and 12 bases at J, leaving 9 bases unmatched. Germline-derived CDR1 and CDR2 are MNHEY and SVGAGI. The CDR3 has 15 amino acids. CDR3 residues: CASSYSQGAHLGQFF. The DNA of the CDR3 is TGTGCCAGCAGTTACTCACAGGGGGCGCATCTAGGGCAGTTCTTC.

The table lists this clonotype with a few counts. The chain has TRBV7-9 and TRBJ1-1, with D perhaps matching TRBD1 (5 bases). Per germline, CDR1 SEHNR and CDR2 FQNEAQ (reference sequence). The V and J ends lost 6 bases and 1 base respectively, with 12 bases between them. The length of the CDR3 is 14 residues. CDR3 DNA sequence: TGTGCCAGCAGTTCCGGACATCAGAACACTGAAGCTTTCTTT. Residues: CASSSGHQNTEAFF.

This clonotype appeared a few times. This chain uses TRBV11-2 with TRBJ2-3; TRBD2 matches at 13 bases. V shed 3 bases, J shed 5 bases, and the junction held 8 bases outside the gene matches. This CDR3 comprises 17 residues. Germline V gene sequence: CDR1 SGHAT, CDR2 FQNNGV. CDR3 nucleotides: TGTGCCAGCAGCTTTCCGACTAGCGGGAGGTGGGGAGATACGCAGTATTTT. It translates to CASSFPTSGRWGDTQYF.

CDR3 sequence: CASSQVGITSYEQYF. In DNA form, the CDR3 reads TGCGCCAGCAGCCAAGTAGGAATTACCTCCTACGAGCAGTACTTC. V and J are TRBV4-1 and TRBJ2-7; D gene ambiguous. The CDR3 consists of 15 residues. CDR1 and CDR2 from the germline V gene are MGHRA and YSYEKL. V lost 1 base to trimming and J lost 0 bases, with 10 bases between them.

This clonotype came up a few times. The DNA for the CDR3 is TGTGCCAGCAGCGCGGGACTAGCGGGGGTATACTCCTACAATGAGCAGTTCTTC. It encodes CASSAGLAGVYSYNEQFF. V usage is TRBV7-7 and J usage is TRBJ2-1; 14 positions agree with TRBD2. V dropped 5 bases and J dropped 0; count of bases not matched to a gene: 6. The CDR3 loop spans 18 amino acids. Germline CDR1 SSHAT, CDR2 FNYEAQ (reference sequence).

This clonotype was detected only a few times. The rearrangement links TRBV3-1 to TRBJ2-1; D is unresolved. Trimming left V 0 bases short and J 8 bases short, with 11 bases between. CDR3 length equals 14 residues. Germline assignment: CDR1 LGHDT and CDR2 YNNKEL (reference sequence). The CDR3 coding sequence is TGTGCCAGCAGCCAAGAGGGGTTCTCCTATGAGCAGTTCTTC. Residues: CASSQEGFSYEQFF.

V gene TRBV27 combines with J gene TRBJ2-7; 7 bases fit TRBD2. The CDR3 length is 15 residues. Germline V gene sequence: CDR1 MNHEY, CDR2 SMNVEV (reference sequence). V dropped 2 bases and J dropped 0; count of bases not matched to a gene: 4. CDR3 in DNA: TGTGCCAGCAGTTTAACTAGCGAAAGCTCCTACGAGCAGTACTTC. Its protein product is CASSLTSESSYEQYF.

The chain joins TRBV4-1 to TRBJ1-1, with TRBD1 matching 9 bases. Trimming cost V 8 bases and J 2 bases; bases outside gene matches: 9. The germline gives CDR1 MGHRA, CDR2 YSYEKL. This CDR3 spans 15 amino acids. CDR3 coding DNA: TGCGCCAGCGGTTATGGGACAGGGTATAACACTGAAGCTTTCTTT. Encoded protein: CASGYGTGYNTEAFF.

The chain is built from TRBV4-1 and TRBJ2-1, with D unresolved. The CDR3 covers 15 residues. Trimming left V 1 base short and J 7 bases short, with 14 bases between. Per germline, CDR1 MGHRA and CDR2 YSYEKL. CDR3 amino acids: CASSQAESSRNEQFF. For the CDR3, the DNA is TGCGCCAGCAGCCAAGCGGAGAGTAGTCGGAATGAGCAGTTCTTC.

With respect to this clonotype: Since a much larger clone is just one base distant, this may be a read error. V and J are TRBV7-6 and TRBJ1-1; D gene unclear. This CDR3 comprises 13 residues. CDR1 SGHVS and CDR2 FNYEAQ come from the germline V gene. DNA of the CDR3: TGTGCCAGAAGCTTAGACGAGGTCGCTGAAGCTTTCTTT. This translates into CARSLDEVAEAFF.

The chain employs TRBV5-4 and TRBJ2-6; D is unresolved. Germline loops: CDR1 SGHNT, CDR2 YYREEE (reference sequence). V was pared by 3 bases and J by 0 bases, with 10 bases between. This CDR3 region has 16 residues. CDR3 nucleotide sequence: TGTGCCAGCAGCTCCGCCCCGGGCTCTGGGGCCAACGTCCTGACTTTC. Translation gives CASSSAPGSGANVLTF.

This clonotype has more than one count but fewer than ten. The gene calls are TRBV7-9 and TRBJ2-3; TRBD2 agrees at 8 bases. The CDR3 length is 16 residues. The ends lost 3 bases at V and 0 bases at J; junction bases unmatched: 5. Germline CDR1 reads SEHNR; CDR2 reads FQNEAQ (reference sequence). The CDR3 bases are TGTGCCAGCAGCTTCGGGGCTAGCGGGAGCACAGATACGCAGTATTTT. This gives the protein CASSFGASGSTDTQYF.

The CDR3 nucleotides are TGCGCCAGCAGCTCGGGACAGGGAGTTTCCTACAATGAGCAGTTCTTC. Translation: CASSSGQGVSYNEQFF. The chain is built from TRBV4-1 and TRBJ2-1; 9 positions match TRBD1. Unmatched junction bases numbered 6, after V lost 5 bases and J lost 1 base. This CDR3 is 16 amino acids long. Germline values: CDR1 MGHRA, CDR2 YSYEKL.

The J gene is TRBJ2-2, the V gene TRBV4-3; 7 bases line up with TRBD2. From germline, CDR1 is LGHNA and CDR2 YSLEER. The V and J ends lost 0 bases and 6 bases, in that order; junction bases with no gene match: 7. The CDR3 sequence is 16 residues long. Here the CDR3 DNA reads TGCGCCAGCAGCCAAGATCAGGCCAGCGGGGCCGGGGAGCTGTTTTTT. Residues: CASSQDQASGAGELFF.

The table lists this clonotype with a few counts. The V gene is TRBV20-1, the J gene TRBJ2-3, with D perhaps matching TRBD2 (6 bases). Germline-derived CDR1 and CDR2 are DFQATT and SNEGSKA (reference sequence). The CDR3 is 14 amino acids. V was trimmed by 0 bases and J by 1 base, leaving 8 bases between them. CDR3 region: CSARDWGGTDTQYF. CDR3 nucleotides: TGCAGTGCTAGAGATTGGGGGGGCACAGATACGCAGTATTTT.

This clonotype was detected a few times. The chain has TRBV24-1 and TRBJ2-1; no firm D call. The CDR3 consists of 18 residues. CDR1 is KGHDR and CDR2 is SFDVKD in the germline V gene. The V end lost 3 bases, the J end lost 5 bases, and 22 bases lay between the germline ends. This chain's CDR3 is CATSDPPARASGDNEQFF. In DNA form, the CDR3 reads TGTGCCACCAGTGATCCCCCTGCACGAGCGTCCGGCGACAATGAGCAGTTCTTC.

This clonotype was counted only a few times. This sequence joins TRBV19 and TRBJ1-1; 7 nucleotides align to TRBD1. Looked up from germline, CDR1 is LNHDA and CDR2 is SQIVND (reference sequence). V lost 6 bases to trimming and J lost 5 bases; unmatched junction nucleotides: 3. The CDR3 loop spans 12 amino acids. The CDR3 DNA sequence: TGTGCCAGTAGACAGGGGTGGACTGAAGCTTTCTTT. It specifies CASRQGWTEAFF. The full variable domain, completed using reference TRBV19 and TRBJ1-1, is DGGITQSPKYLFRKEGQNVTLSCEQNLNHDAMYWYRQDPGQGLRLIYYSQIVNDFQKGDIAEGYSVSREKKESFPLTVTSAQKNPTAFYLCASRQGWTEAFFGQGTRLTVV.

V and J are TRBV7-6 and TRBJ2-5; D is uncertain. Germline-derived CDR1 and CDR2 are SGHVS and FNYEAQ. The CDR3 extends over 13 amino acids. V was shortened by 6 bases and J by 4 bases, with 12 bases between the two germline ends. The chain's CDR3 is CASRGGNSETQYF. CDR3 sequence (DNA): TGTGCCAGCAGGGGTGGGAATTCAGAGACCCAGTACTTC.

This clonotype was detected a few times. The CDR3 DNA reads as TGTGCCAGCCCACGGGACTCACCTTATGGGACCTACAATGAGCAGTTCTTC. It is translated as CASPRDSPYGTYNEQFF. The chain is built from TRBV6-1 and TRBJ2-1; TRBD2 might be the D (6 bases). Germline assignment: CDR1 MNHNS and CDR2 SASEGT. V was pared by 8 bases and J by 2 bases, with 22 bases between. The CDR3 sequence is 17 residues long.

The chain carries TRBV7-9 and TRBJ1-1, with D perhaps matching TRBD1 (5 bases). Trimming left V 5 bases short and J 5 bases short, with 15 bases between. Germline V gene lookup returns CDR1 SEHNR and CDR2 FQNEAQ (reference sequence). The CDR3 totals 14 residues. CDR3 coding DNA: TGTGCCAGCAGCCTCCGAGACGGACATACTGAAGCTTTCTTT. Encoded protein: CASSLRDGHTEAFF.

The V call is TRBV9, the J call TRBJ2-1; 9 bases map to TRBD2. The J segment lost 6 bases and the V segment lost 0 bases, leaving 7 bases of the junction unmatched. The CDR3 contains 16 residues. CDR1 SGDLS and CDR2 YYNGEE come from the germline V gene. CDR3 protein: CASSVDGSGRSNEQFF. The CDR3 DNA sequence: TGTGCCAGCAGCGTAGACGGTAGCGGGAGATCCAATGAGCAGTTCTTC.

This chain connects TRBV6-2 or TRBV6-3 to TRBJ2-5, with D possibly being TRBD1 (6 bases). The CDR3 covers 15 residues. CDR1 and CDR2 (germline): MNHEY, SVGEGT. Trimming left V 5 bases short and J 2 bases short, with 15 bases between. The DNA for the CDR3 is TGTGCCAGCAGTCTCCCCTGGGGGCCACAAGAGACCCAGTACTTC. Its translation: CASSLPWGPQETQYF.

This clonotype was observed a handful of times. This chain links TRBV13 with TRBJ2-7, with D possibly matching TRBD2 (5 bases). The V gene lost 4 bases and the J gene lost 2 bases, with 15 bases spanning the gap. From germline, CDR1 is PRHDT and CDR2 FYEKMQ (reference sequence). The CDR3 loop spans 15 amino acids. The CDR3 sequence: CASSYEAGNPYEQYF. The CDR3 DNA reads as TGTGCCAGCAGCTATGAAGCCGGGAACCCCTACGAGCAGTACTTC.

This clonotype was counted only a few times. The chain links TRBV18 to TRBJ2-7; 11 bases align to TRBD2. V shed 6 bases and J 2 bases; nucleotides not matched to a gene: 6. This CDR3 has 15 residues. Germline-derived CDR1 and CDR2 are KGHSH and LQKENI. The CDR3 nucleotides read TGTGCCAGCTCCCCTAGCGGGGGGCCTACCTACGAGCAGTACTTC. Translating it yields CASSPSGGPTYEQYF.

J is TRBJ2-1 and V is TRBV4-1; TRBD2 matches 10 bases. This CDR3 contains 17 residues. Germline-derived CDR1 and CDR2 are MGHRA and YSYEKL. The V gene end was trimmed by 7 bases and the J gene end by 0 bases; junction bases not matched to a gene: 9. CDR3 amino acids: CASKLSQRGGSYNEQFF. Here the CDR3 DNA reads TGCGCCAGCAAATTATCGCAGCGGGGGGGCTCCTACAATGAGCAGTTCTTC.

The chain uses TRBV24-1 and TRBJ2-7; 9 bases match TRBD2. The length of the CDR3 is 16 residues. With V trimmed by 0 bases and J by 5 bases, 7 bases remained unmatched. The germline gives CDR1 KGHDR, CDR2 SFDVKD. The CDR3 DNA reads TGTGCCACCAGTGATTTGGGGCTAGCGGGAATCGACGAGCAGTACTTC. The encoded protein is CATSDLGLAGIDEQYF.

The chain employs TRBV5-4 and TRBJ2-2; the D gene could be TRBD1 or TRBD2 (5 bases each). Germline loops: CDR1 SGHNT, CDR2 YYREEE (reference sequence). V lost 3 bases, J lost 4 bases, and 7 bases lay in between. The CDR3 is 13 amino acids. The CDR3 region is CASSYGTTGELFF. The CDR3 DNA reads as TGTGCCAGCAGCTACGGGACCACCGGGGAGCTGTTTTTT.